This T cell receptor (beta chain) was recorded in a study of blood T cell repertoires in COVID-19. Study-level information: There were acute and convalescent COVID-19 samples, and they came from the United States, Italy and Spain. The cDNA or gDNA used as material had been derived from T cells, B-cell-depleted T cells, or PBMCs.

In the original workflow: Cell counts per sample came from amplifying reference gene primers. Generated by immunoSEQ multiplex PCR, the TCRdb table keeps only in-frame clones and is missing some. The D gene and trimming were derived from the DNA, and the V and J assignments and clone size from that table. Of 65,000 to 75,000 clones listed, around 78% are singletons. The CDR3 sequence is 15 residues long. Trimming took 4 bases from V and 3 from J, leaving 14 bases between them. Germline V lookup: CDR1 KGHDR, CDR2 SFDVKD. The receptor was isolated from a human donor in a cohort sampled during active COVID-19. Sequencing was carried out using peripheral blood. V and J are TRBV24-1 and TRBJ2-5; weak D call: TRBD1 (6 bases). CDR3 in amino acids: CATSDTRTAKETQYF. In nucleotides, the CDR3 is TGTGCCACCAGTGACACGAGGACAGCCAAAGAGACCCAGTACTTC.